What follows are 21 T cell receptor beta chains derived from one specimen sequenced in a study of regulatory T cells in long-lasting Graves disease. Arm-PCR of CDR3 regions with iRepertoire HTBI primers generated TCR beta libraries. TCRdb reprocessed the multiplex PCR reads via MiXCR and lists one record per CDR3 protein. The sample lists a few hundred thousand distinct CDR3 sequences, around 20% occurring once. The sample's time point: persistent/refractory GD, antithyroid drugs over 5 years with positive TRAb. RNA extracted from PBMCs served as the sequencing template. The sample here was peripheral blood mononuclear cells (PBMCs), taken when the disease was refractory, from a patient treated with antithyroid drugs. The receptors shown here come from a female donor with Graves disease.

The chain employs TRBV12-3 or TRBV12-4 and TRBJ2-3; 11 bases match TRBD2. The CDR3 extends over 16 amino acids. V was clipped by 3 bases and J by 3 bases; unmatched bases: 5. The CDR3 protein is CASSFRLAGSTDTQYF. The CDR3 bases are TGTGCCAGCAGTTTCAGACTAGCGGGATCAACAGATACGCAGTATTTT.

This clonotype has ten or more counts. The chain links TRBV6-5 to TRBJ2-7; the match to TRBD2 covers 8 bases. Germline V CDR1 and CDR2: MNHEY, SVGAGI. The CDR3 sequence is 14 residues long. V lost 2 bases to trimming and J lost 2 bases; unmatched junction nucleotides: 2. CDR3 loop: CASSYQRETYEQYF. The CDR3 bases are TGTGCCAGCAGTTACCAGCGGGAGACCTACGAGCAGTACTTC.

The chain combines TRBV3-1 with TRBJ1-5, with unresolved D. The ends were cut back, 1 base at V and 1 base at J, with 11 bases in the middle. Germline CDR1 and CDR2: LGHDT and YNNKEL (reference sequence). The CDR3 loop spans 16 amino acids. The CDR3 coding sequence is TGTGCCAGCAGCCAAGGTGTGGGTAACAGCAATCAGCCCCAGCATTTT. Translated: CASSQGVGNSNQPQHF. The full variable domain, in which reference TRBV3-1 and TRBJ1-5 provide the parts outside the CDR3, is DTAVSQTPKYLVTQMGNDKSIKCEQNLGHDTMYWYKQDSKKFLKIMFSYNNKELIINETVPNRFSPKSPDKAHLNLHINSLELGDSAVYFCASSQGVGNSNQPQHFGDGTRLSIL.

This clonotype was observed at least ten times. This sequence joins TRBV7-6 and TRBJ2-7, with 12 bases lining up with TRBD2. V was pared by 5 bases and J by 6 bases, with 14 bases of the junction left unmatched. Germline CDR1 is SGHVS and CDR2 is FNYEAQ. The CDR3 is 17 residues long. The CDR3 coding sequence is TGTGCCAGCAGCCAGCGGACTAGCGGGACTCTTCTCAGCGAGCAGTACTTC. Its translation is CASSQRTSGTLLSEQYF. Supplemented by reference TRBV7-6 and TRBJ2-7, the full variable domain reads GAGVSQSPRYKVTKRGQDVALRCDPISGHVSLYWYRQALGQGPEFLTYFNYEAQQDKSGLPNDRFSAERPEGSISTLTIQRTEQRDSAMYRCASSQRTSGTLLSEQYFGPGTRLTVT.

The V gene is TRBV5-1, the J gene TRBJ1-3; TRBD1 is a possible D gene (6 bases). The CDR3 extends over 15 amino acids. Trimming left V 6 bases short and J 3 bases short, with 16 bases between. Per germline, CDR1 SGHRS and CDR2 YFSETQ. The CDR3 DNA reads as TGCGCCAGCAAGTATTCGGGGGGCATTGGAAACACCATATATTTT. This gives the protein CASKYSGGIGNTIYF.

This clonotype was observed many times. The chain combines TRBV6-5 with TRBJ2-7, with no clear D. The germline CDR1 and CDR2 sequences are MNHEY and SVGAGI. There are 11 residues in the CDR3. V was shortened by 2 bases and J by 5 bases, with 4 bases between the two germline ends. CDR3 nucleotides: TGTGCCAGCAGTTACGACAACGAGCAGTACTTC. It yields the protein CASSYDNEQYF.

This chain joins TRBV15 and TRBJ2-7, with no clear D. The V end lost 0 bases, the J end lost 4 bases, and 7 bases lay between the germline ends. The germline CDR1 and CDR2 sequences are LNHNV and YYDKDF (reference sequence). The CDR3 totals 13 residues. In DNA form, the CDR3 reads TGTGCCACCAGCAGAGATCAGCAGTACGAGCAGTACTTC. Encoded protein: CATSRDQQYEQYF. The entire variable domain, with the rest obtained from reference TRBV15 and TRBJ2-7, is as follows: DAMVIQNPRYQVTQFGKPVTLSCSQTLNHNVMYWYQQKSSQAPKLLFHYYDKDFNNEADTPDNFQSRRPNTSFCFLDIRSPGLGDTAMYLCATSRDQQYEQYFGPGTRLTVT.

In the case of this clonotype: A clone one base away is much larger, so this may be a read error. The rearrangement links TRBV25-1 to TRBJ2-1; 10 bases fit TRBD1. Germline values: CDR1 MGHDK, CDR2 SYGVNS. The V gene end was trimmed by 4 bases and the J gene end by 9 bases; junction bases not matched to a gene: 9. The CDR3 consists of 15 residues. CDR3 in amino acids: CASSVPGQGKIEQFF. The CDR3 region has the DNA TGTGCCAGCAGTGTCCCGGGACAGGGGAAGATTGAGCAGTTCTTC.

In this sample, this clonotype turned up many times. The chain employs TRBV6-1 and TRBJ2-7; tentative D call: TRBD2 (6 bases). Germline V CDR1 and CDR2: MNHNS, SASEGT. The CDR3 has 14 amino acids. Deletions cut 8 bases from V and 4 bases from J, with 18 bases between. The CDR3 spells CASSNGGERYEQYF. In nucleotides, the CDR3 is TGTGCCAGCTCGAATGGCGGGGAAAGGTACGAGCAGTACTTC.

This clonotype occurred many times. The chain carries TRBV2 and TRBJ2-5, with TRBD2 matching 11 bases. Germline V gene sequence: CDR1 SNHLY, CDR2 FYNNEI. V dropped 4 bases and J dropped 5; count of bases not matched to a gene: 15. The CDR3 consists of 18 residues. The DNA for the CDR3 is TGTGCCAGCAGTGGGGGGACTAGCGGAGGACAGGGCGAGGAGACCCAGTACTTC. Translating gives CASSGGTSGGQGEETQYF.

This clonotype was observed many times. The chain combines TRBV30 with TRBJ1-2, with D unresolved. The CDR3 spans 14 residues. Germline values: CDR1 GTSNPN, CDR2 SVGIG (reference sequence). With 1 base removed from V and 4 bases from J, the gap between germline ends came to 13 bases. CDR3 sequence: CAWSAQRSGYGYTF. The CDR3 DNA is TGTGCCTGGAGTGCCCAGCGGTCGGGCTATGGCTACACCTTC.

This clonotype occurred many times. The V gene is TRBV28, the J gene TRBJ1-1; 7 positions match TRBD1. The V and J ends lost 8 bases and 2 bases, in that order; junction bases with no gene match: 8. Germline loops: CDR1 MDHEN, CDR2 SYDVKM. This CDR3 comprises 14 residues. Here the CDR3 DNA reads TGTGCCAGCCAACCGGGACAGCTAAACACTGAAGCTTTCTTT. It is translated as CASQPGQLNTEAFF.

This clonotype was counted a few times. This chain links TRBV7-9 with TRBJ2-1; D remains unclear. With 7 bases removed from V and 0 bases from J, the gap between germline ends came to 10 bases. The CDR3 totals 14 residues. CDR1 is SEHNR and CDR2 is FQNEAQ in the germline V gene (reference sequence). As DNA, the CDR3 is TGTGCCAGCAACCAAGACGGCTCCTACAATGAGCAGTTCTTC. Protein product: CASNQDGSYNEQFF.

This clonotype was picked up many times. V and J are TRBV5-1 and TRBJ1-1; TRBD1 might be the D (5 bases). This CDR3 spans 18 amino acids. V gave up 0 bases and J gave up 3 bases, with 21 bases separating them. CDR1 SGHRS and CDR2 YFSETQ come from the germline V gene. This CDR3 reads CASSLGGSAGPLYTEAFF. The CDR3 DNA follows: TGCGCCAGCAGCTTGGGAGGTTCGGCAGGGCCCCTGTACACTGAAGCTTTCTTT.

The table lists this clonotype with many counts. The chain employs TRBV7-9 and TRBJ1-2; a possible D gene is TRBD1 (5 bases). CDR3 length: 13 residues. Germline lookup yields CDR1 SEHNR and CDR2 FQNEAQ (reference sequence). The V end lost 5 bases, the J end lost 9 bases, and 16 bases lay between the germline ends. DNA of the CDR3: TGTGCCAGCAGCCCCTCCGGGGGTAGTAGCTACACCTTC. It specifies CASSPSGGSSYTF.

This clonotype was seen only a few times. The chain links TRBV20-1 to TRBJ1-5, with 9 bases that match TRBD1. The germline V gene encodes CDR1 DFQATT and CDR2 SNEGSKA (reference sequence). The CDR3 has 15 amino acids. Trimming removed 1 base from V and 2 bases from J; junction bases left unmatched: 3. CDR3 coding DNA: TGCAGTGCTAGAGGGGGACAGGGAGGCAATCAGCCCCAGCATTTT. Translated, it gives CSARGGQGGNQPQHF.

The V call is TRBV9, the J call TRBJ2-2; the match to TRBD1 covers 7 bases. This CDR3 is built from 14 residues. With 3 bases clipped from V and 4 bases from J, the junction kept 3 bases outside the gene matches. Germline loops: CDR1 SGDLS, CDR2 YYNGEE. CDR3 DNA sequence: TGTGCCAGCAGCGAGGGACAGCCCACCGGGGAGCTGTTTTTT. This translates into CASSEGQPTGELFF.

V gene TRBV20-1 combines with J gene TRBJ2-4; D is ambiguous. Trimming took off 3 bases at V and 7 bases at J, with 10 bases between the two ends. The CDR3 extends over 12 amino acids. Germline loops: CDR1 DFQATT, CDR2 SNEGSKA (reference sequence). CDR3 nucleotide sequence: TGCAGTGCTAGGGACGGTACGAACATTCAGTACTTC. As protein: CSARDGTNIQYF.

This clonotype occurred many times. The V and J genes are TRBV6-1 and TRBJ1-2, with 7 bases matching TRBD1. V trimming: 7 bases; J trimming: 8 bases; junction bases outside the gene matches: 10. There are 13 residues in the CDR3. CDR1 and CDR2 (germline): MNHNS, SASEGT. CDR3 protein: CASNEGQTLGYTF. The CDR3 nucleotides are TGTGCCAGCAACGAGGGACAGACTCTCGGCTACACCTTC.

This clonotype was picked up a small number of times. This rearrangement joins TRBV9 to TRBJ2-7; 9 positions agree with TRBD1. Germline loops: CDR1 SGDLS, CDR2 YYNGEE. The CDR3 sequence is 15 residues long. V was pared by 4 bases and J by 1 base, with 6 bases of the junction left unmatched. The CDR3 DNA reads TGTGCCAGCAGCCCTGGGACAGGGCCTTCCTACGAGCAGTACTTC. Translated, it gives CASSPGTGPSYEQYF.

This clonotype was detected ten times or more. V is TRBV12-3 or TRBV12-4 and J is TRBJ1-5; D gene uncertain. The CDR3 length is 15 residues. V was cut by 6 bases and J by 6 bases, with 18 bases left in between. As DNA, the CDR3 is TGTGCCAGCAGCCCGGGCCCCGGGGAAGGTCAGCCCCAGCATTTT. This encodes CASSPGPGEGQPQHF.